This entry is about one T cell receptor beta chain. Those enrolled, adults aged about 18 to 89 years, came from 20 to 25 US areas. This sample was included in a study of blood T cell repertoires in COVID-19. Looking at the study overall: T cells, B-cell-depleted T cells, or PBMCs supplied cDNA or gDNA.

CDR1 and CDR2 (germline): LGHNT, FRNRAP. The length of the CDR3 is 13 residues. Trimming stripped 3 bases from V and 4 bases from J, with 6 bases between. The repertoire was sequenced with immunoSEQ multiplex PCR; TCRdb's copy has only in-frame clones and lacks some. The data contain roughly 240,000 clones, approximately 90% of them singletons. The chain links TRBV12-5 to TRBJ2-2, with D unclear. The clonotype comes from a woman in her forties with acute COVID-19. The sequencing input was PBMCs or T cells enriched from blood (not recorded which). CDR3 sequence: CASGLTITGELFF. CDR3 in DNA: TGTGCTAGTGGTTTAACTATCACCGGGGAGCTGTTTTTT.